The rows below give T cell receptor beta chains drawn from one sample of a study of Graves' ophthalmopathy and Graves' hyperthyroidism. TCRdb passed the multiplex PCR reads through MiXCR, listing each CDR3 protein once. The sample lists about 590,000 distinct CDR3 sequences; about 40% were seen once. Sequencing was carried out using peripheral blood or thyroid tissue (not recorded which). Receptors were obtained from an adult man with Graves' hyperthyroidism. Each CDR3 is given with its conserved first and last residue. Each record gives: CDR3 protein, CDR3 DNA, V gene, clone size, J gene, D gene. D genes are given only for firm matches. Clone size is not always given. Where it is, it says once, few, many or a class for expanded clones.

CDR3aa: CASVDRGYRNGYTF; CDR3nt: TGTGCCAGCGTGGACAGGGGGTATCGGAATGGCTACACCTTC; v_gene: TRBV25-1; abundance: -; j_gene: TRBJ1-2; d_gene: TRBD1
CDR3aa: CASSIIDWDNQPQHF; CDR3nt: TGTGCCAGCAGTATTATCGATTGGGACAATCAGCCCCAGCATTTT; v_gene: TRBV6-5; abundance: -; j_gene: TRBJ1-5; d_gene: -
CDR3aa: CSVTQGALNTEAFF; CDR3nt: TGCAGCGTGACACAGGGGGCATTGAACACTGAAGCTTTCTTT; v_gene: TRBV29-1; abundance: few; j_gene: TRBJ1-1; d_gene: TRBD1
CDR3aa: CSVEDLTSGNEQFF; CDR3nt: TGCAGCGTTGAAGATCTTACTAGCGGCAATGAGCAGTTCTTC; v_gene: TRBV29-1; abundance: few; j_gene: TRBJ2-1; d_gene: TRBD2
CDR3aa: CASSLSRSSEQYF; CDR3nt: TGTGCCAGCAGTTTATCGAGATCGTCCGAGCAGTACTTC; v_gene: TRBV27; abundance: many; j_gene: TRBJ2-7; d_gene: -
CDR3aa: CSARDLGGGINEQFF; CDR3nt: TGCAGTGCTAGAGACCTCGGCGGGGGGATCAATGAGCAGTTCTTC; v_gene: TRBV20-1; abundance: -; j_gene: TRBJ2-1; d_gene: TRBD2
CDR3aa: CASSFAGSRNTIYF; CDR3nt: TGCGCCAGCAGCTTCGCCGGGAGTCGAAACACCATATATTTT; v_gene: TRBV5-1; abundance: -; j_gene: TRBJ1-3; d_gene: -
CDR3aa: CSASKGDYTYEQYF; CDR3nt: TGCAGCGCGTCCAAAGGGGACTATACCTACGAGCAGTACTTC; v_gene: TRBV29-1; abundance: -; j_gene: TRBJ2-7; d_gene: TRBD2
CDR3aa: CASSPGQGPLGKLFF; CDR3nt: TGTGCCAGCAGCCCGGGACAGGGGCCTCTTGGAAAACTGTTTTTT; v_gene: TRBV5-4; abundance: few; j_gene: TRBJ1-4; d_gene: TRBD1
CDR3aa: CASSYLAGNYNEQYF; CDR3nt: TGTGCCAGCAGCTACTTAGCGGGAAACTACAATGAGCAGTACTTC; v_gene: TRBV11-2; abundance: -; j_gene: TRBJ2-7; d_gene: TRBD2
CDR3aa: CAIGGDSSHGDTEAFF; CDR3nt: TGTGCCATCGGGGGCGACAGTTCTCACGGGGACACTGAAGCTTTCTTT; v_gene: TRBV10-3; abundance: many; j_gene: TRBJ1-1; d_gene: -
CDR3aa: CASSPRTGDNSPLHF; CDR3nt: TGCGCCAGCAGCCCGAGGACAGGCGACAATTCACCCCTCCACTTT; v_gene: TRBV5-1; abundance: many; j_gene: TRBJ1-6; d_gene: TRBD1
CDR3aa: CASSYSSVRRYLNTEAFF; CDR3nt: TGTGCCAGCAGTTACTCGAGCGTCAGGAGGTACCTGAACACTGAAGCTTTCTTT; v_gene: TRBV6-5; abundance: few; j_gene: TRBJ1-1; d_gene: -
CDR3aa: CASSLAEANTEAFF; CDR3nt: TGTGCCAGCAGCTTAGCGGAGGCGAACACTGAAGCTTTCTTT; v_gene: TRBV7-9; abundance: -; j_gene: TRBJ1-1; d_gene: -
CDR3aa: CASSLRQGQLFNYEQYF; CDR3nt: TGTGCCAGCAGTTTGCGACAGGGTCAACTATTCAACTACGAGCAGTACTTC; v_gene: TRBV12-3/TRBV12-4; abundance: many; j_gene: TRBJ2-7; d_gene: TRBD1
CDR3aa: CASKVSSTNEKLFF; CDR3nt: TGTGCCAGCAAAGTCTCGTCAACTAATGAAAAACTGTTTTTT; v_gene: TRBV2; abundance: few; j_gene: TRBJ1-4; d_gene: -
CDR3aa: CASSLRRPNEKLFF; CDR3nt: TGTGCCAGCAGCCTCAGGAGACCCAATGAAAAACTGTTTTTT; v_gene: TRBV12-3/TRBV12-4; abundance: many; j_gene: TRBJ1-4; d_gene: -
CDR3aa: CSVDGSLSGNTIYF; CDR3nt: TGCAGCGTTGACGGCAGCCTCTCTGGAAACACCATATATTTT; v_gene: TRBV29-1; abundance: many; j_gene: TRBJ1-3; d_gene: -
CDR3aa: CSANRVTGELFF; CDR3nt: TGCAGCGCTAACAGGGTGACCGGGGAGCTGTTTTTT; v_gene: TRBV29-1; abundance: -; j_gene: TRBJ2-2; d_gene: -
CDR3aa: CASTFGRRANSPLHF; CDR3nt: TGTGCCAGTACATTCGGACGAAGGGCTAATTCACCCCTCCACTTT; v_gene: TRBV12-3/TRBV12-4; abundance: few; j_gene: TRBJ1-6; d_gene: -
CDR3aa: CASQTGVEEKLFF; CDR3nt: TGTGCCAGCCAGACAGGGGTTGAAGAAAAACTGTTTTTT; v_gene: TRBV19; abundance: many; j_gene: TRBJ1-4; d_gene: TRBD1
CDR3aa: CASSVSTGLAGDREQYF; CDR3nt: TGTGCCAGCAGCGTTTCTACCGGACTAGCGGGAGATCGCGAGCAGTACTTC; v_gene: TRBV7-9; abundance: -; j_gene: TRBJ2-7; d_gene: TRBD2
CDR3aa: CASSLVSSPGYTF; CDR3nt: TGTGCCAGCAGCTTAGTATCATCCCCTGGCTACACCTTC; v_gene: TRBV7-2; abundance: -; j_gene: TRBJ1-2; d_gene: -
CDR3aa: CSVVRGGNTGELFF; CDR3nt: TGCAGCGTTGTGAGGGGAGGGAACACCGGGGAGCTGTTTTTT; v_gene: TRBV29-1; abundance: -; j_gene: TRBJ2-2; d_gene: -
CDR3aa: CASSLAAEIYGYTF; CDR3nt: TGTGCCAGCAGCTTAGCCGCAGAGATCTATGGCTACACCTTC; v_gene: TRBV2; abundance: -; j_gene: TRBJ1-2; d_gene: -
CDR3aa: CASSRDFLGSYEQYF; CDR3nt: TGCGCCAGCAGCAGGGACTTCCTAGGGTCCTACGAGCAGTACTTC; v_gene: TRBV7-9; abundance: many; j_gene: TRBJ2-7; d_gene: -
CDR3aa: CASSFGGWRAREAFF; CDR3nt: TGTGCCAGCAGTTTTGGGGGATGGCGAGCTCGTGAAGCTTTCTTT; v_gene: TRBV12-3/TRBV12-4; abundance: many; j_gene: TRBJ1-1; d_gene: -
CDR3aa: CASSRLLRLAGAPETQYF; CDR3nt: TGCGCCAGCAGCCGCCTATTAAGACTAGCGGGAGCCCCAGAGACCCAGTACTTC; v_gene: TRBV4-1; abundance: -; j_gene: TRBJ2-5; d_gene: TRBD2
CDR3aa: CASSEVGQRMNTEAFF; CDR3nt: TGTGCCAGCAGTGAAGTAGGACAGCGCATGAACACTGAAGCTTTCTTT; v_gene: TRBV6-5; abundance: few; j_gene: TRBJ1-1; d_gene: -
CDR3aa: CASSAQDWSYEQYF; CDR3nt: TGTGCCAGCAGTGCCCAGGACTGGTCCTACGAGCAGTACTTC; v_gene: TRBV7-3; abundance: once; j_gene: TRBJ2-7; d_gene: -
CDR3aa: CASSSTQGAGGELFF; CDR3nt: TGTGCCAGCAGTTCCACTCAGGGGGCGGGCGGGGAGCTGTTTTTT; v_gene: TRBV6-5; abundance: -; j_gene: TRBJ2-2; d_gene: TRBD1
CDR3aa: CATSDYRDSYNEQFF; CDR3nt: TGTGCCACCAGTGATTACCGGGACAGCTACAATGAGCAGTTCTTC; v_gene: TRBV24-1; abundance: -; j_gene: TRBJ2-1; d_gene: TRBD1
CDR3aa: CASSLGGLAGFREQYF; CDR3nt: TGTGCCAGCAGTTTAGGCGGACTAGCGGGGTTTCGCGAGCAGTACTTC; v_gene: TRBV12-3/TRBV12-4; abundance: once; j_gene: TRBJ2-7; d_gene: TRBD2
CDR3aa: CSLRGASYGYTF; CDR3nt: TGCAGTTTGAGGGGAGCGAGCTATGGCTACACCTTC; v_gene: TRBV29-1; abundance: -; j_gene: TRBJ1-2; d_gene: -
CDR3aa: CASSQSGVLHF; CDR3nt: TGCGCCAGCAGCCAAAGCGGGGTGTTACATTTT; v_gene: TRBV4-1; abundance: -; j_gene: TRBJ1-4; d_gene: -
CDR3aa: CASSGLTGFNGELFF; CDR3nt: TGTGCCAGCAGCGGCCTGACAGGGTTCAACGGGGAGCTGTTTTTT; v_gene: TRBV6-6; abundance: many; j_gene: TRBJ2-2; d_gene: TRBD1
CDR3aa: CASSEMESSNEQYF; CDR3nt: TGTGCCAGCAGTGAAATGGAGAGCTCGAACGAGCAGTACTTC; v_gene: TRBV2; abundance: -; j_gene: TRBJ2-7; d_gene: -
CDR3aa: CSAQRERTGRSYEQYF; CDR3nt: TGCAGTGCTCAAAGAGAGAGGACAGGCAGAAGCTACGAGCAGTACTTC; v_gene: TRBV20-1; abundance: few; j_gene: TRBJ2-7; d_gene: TRBD1
CDR3aa: CASSRRGVGLSLSEQYF; CDR3nt: TGTGCCAGCAGCCGACGAGGGGTGGGGCTTTCCCTTTCCGAGCAGTACTTC; v_gene: TRBV28; abundance: -; j_gene: TRBJ2-7; d_gene: -
CDR3aa: CASSSRTSGRASGETQYF; CDR3nt: TGTGCCAGCAGTTCCAGGACTAGCGGGAGGGCCTCTGGGGAGACCCAGTACTTC; v_gene: TRBV28; abundance: -; j_gene: TRBJ2-5; d_gene: TRBD2
CDR3aa: CSAGARREVYTEAFF; CDR3nt: TGCAGCGCTGGGGCGCGTAGGGAAGTTTACACTGAAGCTTTCTTT; v_gene: TRBV29-1; abundance: once; j_gene: TRBJ1-1; d_gene: -
CDR3aa: CASSVDGRGEKLFF; CDR3nt: TGTGCCAGCAGCGTAGACGGTCGGGGTGAAAAACTGTTTTTT; v_gene: TRBV13; abundance: -; j_gene: TRBJ1-4; d_gene: -
CDR3aa: CSAMMATGNNQPQHF; CDR3nt: TGCAGTGCTATGATGGCGACAGGGAACAATCAGCCCCAGCATTTT; v_gene: TRBV20-1; abundance: many; j_gene: TRBJ1-5; d_gene: TRBD1
CDR3aa: CASSLPPGLALETQYF; CDR3nt: TGTGCCAGCAGCTTACCCCCAGGACTAGCTCTAGAGACCCAGTACTTC; v_gene: TRBV7-9; abundance: many; j_gene: TRBJ2-5; d_gene: TRBD2
CDR3aa: CATSDVRQGAYNSPLHF; CDR3nt: TGTGCCACCAGTGATGTACGACAGGGGGCGTATAATTCACCCCTCCACTTT; v_gene: TRBV24-1; abundance: -; j_gene: TRBJ1-6; d_gene: TRBD1
CDR3aa: CASSQWDGYNSPLHF; CDR3nt: TGTGCCAGCAGCCAATGGGACGGCTATAATTCACCCCTCCACTTT; v_gene: TRBV11-2; abundance: many; j_gene: TRBJ1-6; d_gene: -
CDR3aa: CSARVVTSTDTQYF; CDR3nt: TGCAGTGCTAGGGTCGTCACGAGCACAGATACGCAGTATTTT; v_gene: TRBV20-1; abundance: few; j_gene: TRBJ2-3; d_gene: -
CDR3aa: CASSQAWTGELFF; CDR3nt: TGTGCCAGCAGCCAAGCATGGACCGGGGAGCTGTTTTTT; v_gene: TRBV14; abundance: many; j_gene: TRBJ2-2; d_gene: -
CDR3aa: CSPWEVDTEAFF; CDR3nt: TGCAGCCCGTGGGAGGTAGACACTGAAGCTTTCTTT; v_gene: TRBV29-1; abundance: many; j_gene: TRBJ1-1; d_gene: -
CDR3aa: CASSGIDRGDYEQYF; CDR3nt: TGTGCCAGCAGCGGGATAGACAGGGGGGACTACGAGCAGTACTTC; v_gene: TRBV5-8; abundance: -; j_gene: TRBJ2-7; d_gene: TRBD1
CDR3aa: CASRDVGPFEKLFF; CDR3nt: TGTGCCAGCAGGGATGTTGGGCCATTTGAAAAACTGTTTTTT; v_gene: TRBV7-9; abundance: many; j_gene: TRBJ1-4; d_gene: -
CDR3aa: CASSAIGGLGQETQYF; CDR3nt: TGTGCCAGCAGCGCCATTGGAGGGCTCGGGCAAGAGACCCAGTACTTC; v_gene: TRBV25-1; abundance: once; j_gene: TRBJ2-5; d_gene: -
CDR3aa: CASSERAPEAFF; CDR3nt: TGTGCCAGCAGTGAACGGGCTCCCGAGGCTTTCTTT; v_gene: TRBV6-1; abundance: many; j_gene: TRBJ1-1; d_gene: -
CDR3aa: CASSPKTGGDGYTF; CDR3nt: TGTGCCAGCAGTCCCAAGACAGGGGGAGATGGCTACACCTTC; v_gene: TRBV7-9; abundance: many; j_gene: TRBJ1-2; d_gene: TRBD1
CDR3aa: CASSLDMTNQPQHF; CDR3nt: TGTGCCAGCAGCTTAGACATGACCAATCAGCCCCAGCATTTT; v_gene: TRBV7-2; abundance: many; j_gene: TRBJ1-5; d_gene: -
CDR3aa: CASSQERRASGFSYEQYF; CDR3nt: TGTGCCAGCAGCCAAGAAAGAAGGGCTAGCGGTTTCTCCTACGAGCAGTACTTC; v_gene: TRBV5-5; abundance: -; j_gene: TRBJ2-7; d_gene: TRBD2
CDR3aa: CASSITYFYEQYF; CDR3nt: TGTGCCAGTAGTATTACGTACTTCTACGAGCAGTACTTC; v_gene: TRBV19; abundance: many; j_gene: TRBJ2-7; d_gene: -
CDR3aa: CSASDRDRGTYEQYF; CDR3nt: TGCAGTGCTAGCGACCGGGACAGGGGAACCTACGAGCAGTACTTC; v_gene: TRBV20-1; abundance: many; j_gene: TRBJ2-7; d_gene: TRBD1
CDR3aa: CASSPSGALNTEAFF; CDR3nt: TGCGCCAGCAGCCCTTCCGGGGCCTTGAACACTGAAGCTTTCTTT; v_gene: TRBV4-1; abundance: many; j_gene: TRBJ1-1; d_gene: -